This is a list of T cell receptor beta chains from one sample in a study of CD8+ T cells in alopecia areata. Here immunoSEQ multiplex PCR was the method, and the copy in TCRdb shows in-frame clones only, minus some. The sample lists approximately 300,000 clones, over 45% occurring once. Material: CD4+ T cells sorted from blood, obtained at week 24, from a patient treated with tofacitinib. These TCRs come from a human donor with alopecia areata. Both conserved end residues are part of each CDR3. Fields, in order: V gene, clone size, D gene, J gene, CDR3 DNA, CDR3 protein. D genes are given only for firm matches. Expanded clones are given a class, and other clones once, few, many or no size at all.

>TRBV11-3|.|.|TRBJ1-1
TGTGCCAGCAGCCAAGCGTCCGGGAAGGAGAACACTGAAGCTTTCTTT
CASSQASGKENTEAFF
>TRBV6-6|.|.|TRBJ2-1
TGTGCCAGCAGGACGGACTACAATGAGCAGTTCTTC
CASRTDYNEQFF
>TRBV30|.|.|TRBJ1-4
TGTGCCTGGAGCTTAGTGGGGAGGTCTAATGAAAAACTGTTTTTT
CAWSLVGRSNEKLFF
>TRBV4-1|.|.|TRBJ2-5
TGCGCCAGCAGCCAAGGACGAAGGGGTTCCCAAGAGACCCAGTACTTC
CASSQGRRGSQETQYF
>TRBV10-3|few|.|TRBJ2-5
TGTGCCATCAGTGACGGGGGCACGGCGGAGACCCAGTACTTC
CAISDGGTAETQYF
>TRBV4-1|few|TRBD1|TRBJ1-5
TGCGCCAGCAGCCAAGTCGACAGGGAAAATCAGCCCCAGCATTTT
CASSQVDRENQPQHF
>TRBV6-5|few|TRBD2|TRBJ2-7
TGTGCCACCCAGAGGGGAGGGCTTGGGTACGAGCAGTACTTC
CATQRGGLGYEQYF
>TRBV7-2|.|.|TRBJ2-7
TGTGCCAGCAGCTTGACGTTTACCTACGAGCAGTACTTC
CASSLTFTYEQYF
>TRBV28|.|.|TRBJ2-7
TGTGCCAGCAGTCCCCGTCACGAGCAGTACTTC
CASSPRHEQYF
>TRBV7-9|.|TRBD1|TRBJ1-5
TGTGCCAGCAGCTTTTCGCAGGGGGCCTCAGGGCAGCCCCAGCATTTT
CASSFSQGASGQPQHF
>TRBV23-1|few|.|TRBJ1-5
TGCGCCAGCAGCATGGAGAGGGAAAGGAGTCGCAATCAGCCCCAGCATTTT
CASSMERERSRNQPQHF
>TRBV11-2|.|.|TRBJ2-6
TGTGCCAGCAGCTTTGAAACAGGGTCCGGGGCCAACGTCCTGACTTTC
CASSFETGSGANVLTF
>TRBV2|.|.|TRBJ2-1
TGTGCCAGCAGTGGGGGTTACAATGAGCAGTTCTTC
CASSGGYNEQFF
>TRBV29-1|.|.|TRBJ2-4
TGCAGCGTGGCGAGGACAGTAGCCAAAAACATTCAGTACTTC
CSVARTVAKNIQYF
>TRBV5-4|.|TRBD1|TRBJ2-2
TGTGCCAGCAGCCGGACAGGTCGGGAGCTGTTTTTT
CASSRTGRELFF
>TRBV29-1|few|TRBD1|TRBJ2-1
TGTGGGGGACAGGGCTACAATGAGCAGTTCTTC
CGGQGYNEQFF
>TRBV29-1|.|TRBD2|TRBJ2-1
TGCAGCGTTGAAGTCTCAAGCGGGGGCGTATACAATGAGCAGTTCTTC
CSVEVSSGGVYNEQFF
>TRBV27|.|.|TRBJ1-1
TGTGCCAGCAGTGGACGCACAGAGAACACTGAAGCTTTCTTT
CASSGRTENTEAFF
>TRBV7-2|few|TRBD2|TRBJ2-4
TGTGCCAGCAGCCCCAACATAGCGGGGGGGACACTAGCCAAAAACATTCAGTACTTC
CASSPNIAGGTLAKNIQYF
>TRBV6-6|few|.|TRBJ2-7
TGTGCCAGCAGTCGAGGTCATAGTGACGAGCAGTACTTC
CASSRGHSDEQYF
>TRBV11-2|.|TRBD1|TRBJ1-6
TGTGCCAGCACCAAAGCGATGGGGACAGGAGATTCACCCCTCCACTTT
CASTKAMGTGDSPLHF
>TRBV6-1|.|.|TRBJ2-5
TGTGCCAGCAGCCCGTTCGCACTCCAAGAGACCCAGTACTTC
CASSPFALQETQYF
>TRBV5-1|.|.|TRBJ1-2
TGCGCCAGCAGCTTGGAAGGGGCGGCCAACTATGGCTACACCTTC
CASSLEGAANYGYTF
>TRBV5-1|once|.|TRBJ2-7
TGCGCCAGCAGCTTGGGGAACAGGAGCTCCTACGAGCAGTACTTC
CASSLGNRSSYEQYF
>TRBV25-1|.|.|TRBJ2-5
TGTGCCAGCAGTGAAGTTTGGTCGGAGACCCAGTACTTC
CASSEVWSETQYF
>TRBV7-2|.|TRBD1|TRBJ2-4
TGTGCCAGCACCCGGGACAGGTCTTTGGACATTCAGTACTTC
CASTRDRSLDIQYF